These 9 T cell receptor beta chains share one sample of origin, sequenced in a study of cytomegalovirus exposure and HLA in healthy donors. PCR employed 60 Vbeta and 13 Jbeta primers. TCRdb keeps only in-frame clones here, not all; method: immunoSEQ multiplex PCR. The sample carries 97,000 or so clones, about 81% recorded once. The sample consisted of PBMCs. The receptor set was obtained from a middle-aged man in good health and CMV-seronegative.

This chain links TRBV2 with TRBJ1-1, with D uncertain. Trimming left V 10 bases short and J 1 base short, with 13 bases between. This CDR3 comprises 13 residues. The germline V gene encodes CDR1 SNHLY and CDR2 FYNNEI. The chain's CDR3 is CANVYQRNTEAFF. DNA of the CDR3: TGTGCCAACGTCTACCAAAGGAACACTGAAGCTTTCTTT.

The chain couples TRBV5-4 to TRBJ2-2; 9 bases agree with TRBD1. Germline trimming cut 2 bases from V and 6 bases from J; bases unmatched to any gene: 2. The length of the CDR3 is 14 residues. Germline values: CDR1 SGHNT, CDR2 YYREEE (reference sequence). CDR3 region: CASSLRDRAGELFF. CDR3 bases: TGTGCCAGCAGCTTAAGGGACAGGGCCGGGGAGCTGTTTTTT.

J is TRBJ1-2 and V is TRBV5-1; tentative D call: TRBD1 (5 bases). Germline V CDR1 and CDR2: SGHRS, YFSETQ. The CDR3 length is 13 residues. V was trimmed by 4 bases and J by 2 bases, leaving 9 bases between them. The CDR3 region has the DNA TGCGCCAGCAGCCTAGACAGAAACTATGGCTACACCTTC. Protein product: CASSLDRNYGYTF.

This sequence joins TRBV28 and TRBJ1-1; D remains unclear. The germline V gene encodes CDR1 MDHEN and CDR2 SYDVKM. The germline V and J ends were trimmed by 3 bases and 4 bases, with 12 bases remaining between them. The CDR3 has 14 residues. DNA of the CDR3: TGTGCCAGCAGTTTGATCGGAGGTACCACTGAAGCTTTCTTT. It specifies CASSLIGGTTEAFF.

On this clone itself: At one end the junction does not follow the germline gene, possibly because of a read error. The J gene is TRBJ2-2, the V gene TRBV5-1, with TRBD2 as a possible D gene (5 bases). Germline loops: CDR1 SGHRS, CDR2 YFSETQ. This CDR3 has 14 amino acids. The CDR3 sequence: CASSSDGNPGELLF. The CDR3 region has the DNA TGCGCCAGCAGCTCGGATGGGAACCCCGGGGAGCTGCTTTTT.

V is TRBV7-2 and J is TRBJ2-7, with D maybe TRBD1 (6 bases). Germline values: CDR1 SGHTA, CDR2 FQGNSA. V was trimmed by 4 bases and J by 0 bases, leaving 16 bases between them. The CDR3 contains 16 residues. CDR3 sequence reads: CASSSPRTESSYEQYF. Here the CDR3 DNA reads TGTGCCAGCAGCTCCCCCCGGACAGAGAGCTCCTACGAGCAGTACTTC.

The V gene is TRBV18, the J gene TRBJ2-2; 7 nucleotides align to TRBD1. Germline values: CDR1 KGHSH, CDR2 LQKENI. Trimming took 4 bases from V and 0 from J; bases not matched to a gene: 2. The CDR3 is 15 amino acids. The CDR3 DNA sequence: TGTGCCAGCTCACTGGGACAGACGAACACCGGGGAGCTGTTTTTT. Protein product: CASSLGQTNTGELFF.

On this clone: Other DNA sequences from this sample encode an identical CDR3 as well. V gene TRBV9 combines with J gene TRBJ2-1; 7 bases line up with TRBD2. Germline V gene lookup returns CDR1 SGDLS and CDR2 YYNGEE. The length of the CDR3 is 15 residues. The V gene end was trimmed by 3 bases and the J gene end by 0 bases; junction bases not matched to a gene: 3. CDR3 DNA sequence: TGTGCCAGCAGCGGCGGGGGTAGCTCCTACAATGAGCAGTTCTTC. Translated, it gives CASSGGGSSYNEQFF.

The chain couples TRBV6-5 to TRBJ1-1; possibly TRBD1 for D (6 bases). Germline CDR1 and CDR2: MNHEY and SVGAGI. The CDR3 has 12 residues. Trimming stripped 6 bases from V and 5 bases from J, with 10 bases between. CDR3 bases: TGTGCCAGCAGGGCAGGGGCAACTGAAGCTTTCTTT. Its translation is CASRAGATEAFF.